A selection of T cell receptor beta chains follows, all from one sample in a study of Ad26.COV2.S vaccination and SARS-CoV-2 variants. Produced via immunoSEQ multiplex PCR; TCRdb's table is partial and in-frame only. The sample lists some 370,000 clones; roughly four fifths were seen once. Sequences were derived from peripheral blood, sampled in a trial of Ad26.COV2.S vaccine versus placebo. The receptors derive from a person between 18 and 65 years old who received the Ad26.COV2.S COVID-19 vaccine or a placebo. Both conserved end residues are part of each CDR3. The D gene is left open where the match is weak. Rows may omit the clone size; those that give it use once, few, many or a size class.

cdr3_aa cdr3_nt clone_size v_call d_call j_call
CASSGQGMATEAFF TGCGCCAGCAGCGGACAGGGAATGGCCACTGAAGCTTTCTTT NA TRBV5-1 TRBD1 TRBJ1-1
CASSLVGSAVGGYTF TGCGCCAGCAGCTTGGTCGGATCGGCGGTGGGTGGCTACACCTTC NA TRBV5-1 NA TRBJ1-2
CASRPRQGAGLGTIYF TGTGCCAGCAGACCTAGACAGGGGGCCGGTTTAGGAACCATATATTTT NA TRBV7-9 TRBD1 TRBJ1-3
CASSPQDPRREQYF TGTGCCAGCAGCCCCCAGGACCCTCGGCGGGAGCAGTACTTC once TRBV7-9 NA TRBJ2-7
CASSLLSRGNQPQHF TGTGCCAGCAGCTTGTTAAGCAGAGGCAATCAGCCCCAGCATTTT NA TRBV5-5 NA TRBJ1-5
CASSETSGSLPYNEQFF TGTGCCAGCAGTGAGACTAGCGGGAGTCTCCCCTACAATGAGCAGTTCTTC NA TRBV6-1 TRBD2 TRBJ2-1
CASSIRGFYEQYF TGTGCCAGTAGTATTCGAGGTTTCTACGAGCAGTACTTC NA TRBV19 NA TRBJ2-7
CASCRTDFNEKLFF TGTGCCAGCTGTCGGACTGACTTTAATGAAAAACTGTTTTTT NA TRBV6-4 NA TRBJ1-4
CASWGPASDTQYF TGTGCCAGCTGGGGGCCCGCTTCCGATACGCAGTATTTT NA TRBV9 NA TRBJ2-3
CSVDGLNEQFF TGCAGCGTGGACGGGTTGAATGAGCAGTTCTTC NA TRBV29-1 NA TRBJ2-1
CASSFTDTQYF TGTGCCAGCAGCTTTACAGATACGCAGTATTTT NA TRBV14 NA TRBJ2-3
CATSEEQGTNTGELFF TGTGCCACCAGTGAAGAACAGGGTACGAACACCGGGGAGCTGTTTTTT few TRBV24-1 NA TRBJ2-2
CASSSGPSGNQPQHF TGCGCCAGCAGTTCTGGACCCTCGGGCAATCAGCCCCAGCATTTT NA TRBV5-1 NA TRBJ1-5
CASSLGGQPQHF TGTGCCAGCAGCTTGGGGGGTCAGCCCCAGCATTTT few TRBV7-2 NA TRBJ1-5
CASSLVEGNTEAFF TGTGCCAGCAGCTTAGTGGAGGGGAACACTGAAGCTTTCTTT NA TRBV7-9 NA TRBJ1-1
CASSPRLAERQFF TGCGCCAGCAGCCCCCGCCTAGCGGAGCGGCAGTTCTTC NA TRBV5-1 TRBD2 TRBJ2-1
CASSWAGGNQPQHF TGTGCCAGTAGTTGGGCAGGGGGCAATCAGCCCCAGCATTTT NA TRBV19 NA TRBJ1-5
CASGGRGLAYEQYF TGTGCCAGTGGGGGACGGGGACTCGCCTACGAGCAGTACTTC NA TRBV19 NA TRBJ2-7
CASSGVPGSSGNTIYF TGTGCCAGCAGCGGAGTGCCAGGGAGCTCTGGAAACACCATATATTTT NA TRBV9 NA TRBJ1-3
CASSERTSGGSSYEQYF TGTGCCAGCAGTGAGCGGACTAGCGGGGGGTCCTCCTACGAGCAGTACTTC NA TRBV6-1 TRBD2 TRBJ2-7
CASSSYQGKEQYF TGTGCCAGCAGCTCTTATCAGGGAAAGGAGCAGTACTTC NA TRBV7-3 NA TRBJ2-7
CASSEFFPGQPQHF TGTGCCAGCAGTGAATTTTTCCCTGGTCAGCCCCAGCATTTT NA TRBV6-1 NA TRBJ1-5
CASSFQTPTGYGYTF TGTGCCAGCAGCTTCCAAACCCCGACAGGCTATGGCTACACCTTC few TRBV7-2 NA TRBJ1-2
CASSVRGGTTNEKLFF TGTGCCAGCAGCGTTCGAGGGGGCACAACTAATGAAAAACTGTTTTTT once TRBV9 TRBD1 TRBJ1-4
CSAGQGFYGYTF TGCAGCGCCGGACAGGGTTTTTATGGCTACACCTTC NA TRBV29-1 TRBD1 TRBJ1-2
CASSPRGTGRNTGELFF TGTGCCAGCTCACCTCGAGGGACAGGGAGGAACACCGGGGAGCTGTTTTTT NA TRBV18 TRBD1 TRBJ2-2
CASMRDSYNSPLHF TGTGCCAGCATGCGGGACAGCTATAATTCACCCCTCCACTTT NA TRBV6-5 TRBD1 TRBJ1-6
CATAMANVLTF TGTGCCACCGCAATGGCCAACGTCCTGACTTTC few TRBV10-3 NA TRBJ2-6
CASSGTSGGTDTQYF TGTGCCAGCAGCGGGACTAGCGGGGGCACAGATACGCAGTATTTT NA TRBV5-6 TRBD2 TRBJ2-3
CASSTARNTIYF TGTGCCAGTAGTACGGCGCGCAACACCATATATTTT few TRBV19 NA TRBJ1-3
CASSLGRDRDSYGYTF TGTGCCAGCAGCTTAGGACGGGACAGGGACTCTTATGGCTACACCTTC NA TRBV7-9 TRBD1 TRBJ1-2
CASSVDLAPNTGELFF TGTGCCAGCAGCGTAGACCTAGCCCCGAACACCGGGGAGCTGTTTTTT NA TRBV9 NA TRBJ2-2
CASSLGTSSYEQYF TGCGCCAGCAGCTTGGGGACCAGCTCCTACGAGCAGTACTTC once TRBV5-1 NA TRBJ2-7
CASSSTGGRHKTQYF TGTGCCAGCAGTTCGACAGGGGGCCGTCACAAGACCCAGTACTTC once TRBV27 TRBD1 TRBJ2-5
CASSPLKSGPSTDTQYF TGTGCCAGCAGCCCTTTGAAAAGCGGGCCTAGCACAGATACGCAGTATTTT NA TRBV5-4 NA TRBJ2-3
CAWRRDRSSYEQYF TGTGCCTGGAGGCGGGACAGGAGTTCCTACGAGCAGTACTTC NA TRBV30 TRBD1 TRBJ2-7
CATSRDAGWDTEAFF TGTGCCACCAGCAGAGATGCAGGTTGGGACACTGAAGCTTTCTTT NA TRBV15 NA TRBJ1-1
CASSLVGAEAFF TGTGCCAGCAGCTTAGTAGGGGCTGAAGCTTTCTTT NA TRBV7-9 NA TRBJ1-1
CASSTGRLSYEQYF TGTGCCAGCAGCACGGGACGACTCTCCTACGAGCAGTACTTC NA TRBV7-2 NA TRBJ2-7
CATADMDYGYTF TGTGCCACCGCTGACATGGACTATGGCTACACCTTC NA TRBV24-1 NA TRBJ1-2
CASSIRAGHNEQFF TGTGCCAGTAGTATTCGGGCAGGGCACAATGAGCAGTTCTTC NA TRBV19 NA TRBJ2-1
CASSLGWTEYGYTF TGTGCCAGCAGCTTGGGTTGGACAGAATATGGCTACACCTTC NA TRBV5-5 NA TRBJ1-2
CASSSKTGVLLAYNEQFF TGTGCCAGCAGCTCTAAAACGGGTGTCCTCTTGGCCTACAATGAGCAGTTCTTC few TRBV11-2 NA TRBJ2-1
CASSPQTGQDTEAFF TGCGCCAGCAGCCCCCAGACAGGGCAGGACACTGAAGCTTTCTTT NA TRBV5-1 TRBD1 TRBJ1-1
CASSFGRTDTQYF TGTGCCAGCAGTTTCGGGCGAACAGATACGCAGTATTTT NA TRBV27 NA TRBJ2-3
CASSQGPGPNSPLHF TGTGCCAGCAGCCAAGGTCCGGGACCCAATTCACCCCTCCACTTT NA TRBV4-2 NA TRBJ1-6
CASSLSGLAGVYEQYF TGTGCCAGTAGTCTCTCGGGACTAGCGGGAGTATACGAGCAGTACTTC NA TRBV19 TRBD2 TRBJ2-7
CASSDLDSYNQPQHF TGTGCCAGCAGTGACCTGGACAGCTACAATCAGCCCCAGCATTTT few TRBV2 NA TRBJ1-5
CASSYSGMWGLSYNSPLHF TGTGCCAGCAGTTACTCCGGAATGTGGGGACTCTCCTATAATTCACCCCTCCACTTT NA TRBV6-2/TRBV6-3 NA TRBJ1-6
CASASRGGTQYF TGTGCCAGCGCTTCTCGGGGGGGTACGCAGTATTTT NA TRBV28 TRBD2 TRBJ2-3
CASRLLATNEKLFF TGCGCCAGCCGACTGTTGGCAACTAATGAAAAACTGTTTTTT NA TRBV5-1 NA TRBJ1-4
CAIGTSWGGELFF TGTGCCATCGGGACTTCCTGGGGTGGGGAGCTGTTTTTT NA TRBV19 NA TRBJ2-2
CASSSPAAIGYTF TGTGCCAGCAGCTCGCCGGCGGCGATTGGCTACACCTTC few TRBV7-9 NA TRBJ1-2
CASSFTGTRGFDEQFF TGTGCCAGCAGTTTTACCGGGACTAGAGGTTTCGATGAGCAGTTCTTC once TRBV6-5 TRBD2 TRBJ2-1
CASSQQSSGNTIYF TGTGCCAGCTCACAACAGTCCTCTGGAAACACCATATATTTT NA TRBV18 NA TRBJ1-3
CASSQEEVAYNSPLHF TGTGCCAGCAGTCAAGAGGAAGTCGCCTATAATTCACCCCTCCACTTT few TRBV6-1 NA TRBJ1-6
CASSNAASGRMNPYEQYF TGTGCCAGCAGCAATGCTGCTAGCGGGCGCATGAATCCCTACGAGCAGTACTTC NA TRBV13 TRBD2 TRBJ2-7
CASSETGTGYSPLHF TGTGCCAGCAGTGAGACCGGGACAGGTTATTCACCCCTCCACTTT NA TRBV6-1 TRBD1 TRBJ1-6
CASRSVGGRTNYGYTF TGCGCCAGCAGAAGCGTTGGGGGGCGAACTAACTATGGCTACACCTTC once TRBV4-1 NA TRBJ1-2
CASSLTGPTDPQFF TGTGCCAGCAGCTTAACGGGCCCGACAGACCCGCAGTTCTTC NA TRBV7-3 NA TRBJ2-1